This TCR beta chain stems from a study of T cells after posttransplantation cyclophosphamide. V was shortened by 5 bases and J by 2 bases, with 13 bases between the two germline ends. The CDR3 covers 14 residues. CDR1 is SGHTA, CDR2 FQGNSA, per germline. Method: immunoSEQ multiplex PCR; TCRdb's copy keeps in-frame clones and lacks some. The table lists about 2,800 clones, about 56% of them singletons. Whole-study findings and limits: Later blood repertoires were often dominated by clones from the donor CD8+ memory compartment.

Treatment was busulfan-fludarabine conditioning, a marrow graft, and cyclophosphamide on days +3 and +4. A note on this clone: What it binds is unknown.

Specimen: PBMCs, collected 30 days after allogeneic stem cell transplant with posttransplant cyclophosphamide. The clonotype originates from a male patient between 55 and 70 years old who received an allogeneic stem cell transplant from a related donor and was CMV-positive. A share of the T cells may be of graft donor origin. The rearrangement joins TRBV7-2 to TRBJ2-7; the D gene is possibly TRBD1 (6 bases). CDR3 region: CASSNNRVAYEQYF. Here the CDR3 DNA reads TGTGCCAGCAGCAACAACAGGGTTGCCTACGAGCAGTACTTC.